A single sample is the source of the 16 T cell receptor beta chains below, sequenced in a study of T cell responses to AZD1222 COVID-19 vaccine. TCRdb's copy holds only in-frame clones and misses some; the assay was immunoSEQ multiplex PCR. The profile covers 93,000 or so clones, with 88% appearing a single time and more than 20% taken by the ten largest. The specimen was peripheral blood, collected on day 0 of AZD1222 vaccination. The receptors were gathered from an adult in good health.

The V call is TRBV29-1, the J call TRBJ2-7, with D possibly being TRBD1 or TRBD2 (6 bases each). The CDR3 is made up of 15 amino acids. CDR1 and CDR2 from the germline V gene are SQVTM and ANQGSEA. Trimming pared 6 bases from V and 1 base from J, leaving 19 bases between. The CDR3 protein is CSVQGSGDSSYEQYF. The CDR3, as DNA: TGCAGCGTCCAGGGTTCAGGGGACTCATCCTACGAGCAGTACTTC.

The chain combines TRBV6-5 with TRBJ2-1; 11 bases match TRBD2. Trimming removed 6 bases from V and 5 bases from J; junction bases left unmatched: 6. The CDR3 sequence is 15 residues long. CDR1 is MNHEY and CDR2 is SVGAGI in the germline V gene. CDR3 nucleotide sequence: TGTGCCAGCAGGACCGGGACTAGCGGCGACAATGAGCAGTTCTTC. It codes for CASRTGTSGDNEQFF.

The chain combines TRBV9 with TRBJ2-1, with a tentative D call TRBD1 (6 bases). Trimming took off 2 bases at V and 4 bases at J, with 13 bases between the two ends. Looked up from germline, CDR1 is SGDLS and CDR2 is YYNGEE. The CDR3 is made up of 15 amino acids. CDR3 DNA sequence: TGTGCCAGCAGCGTCGAGGGGGTTTCTTACAATGAGCAGTTCTTC. It encodes CASSVEGVSYNEQFF.

The rearrangement uses TRBV7-9 and TRBJ2-7; TRBD1 or TRBD2 may be the D gene (5 bases each). Germline V gene sequence: CDR1 SEHNR, CDR2 FQNEAQ (reference sequence). Trimming shortened V by 1 base and J by 6 bases, and 7 bases separated the two germline ends. The CDR3 sequence is 12 residues long. CDR3 amino acids: CASSLVGVEQYF. In DNA, the CDR3 is TGTGCCAGCAGCTTAGTGGGGGTCGAGCAGTACTTC. Full variable domain (remainder filled in from reference TRBV7-9 and TRBJ2-7): DTGVSQNPRHKITKRGQNVTFRCDPISEHNRLYWYRQTLGQGPEFLTYFQNEAQLEKSRLLSDRFSAERPKGSFSTLEIQRTEQGDSAMYLCASSLVGVEQYFGPGTRLTVT.

The CDR3 loop reads CASSPPGGYYNEQFF. In DNA form, the CDR3 reads TGTGCCAGCTCACCGCCAGGGGGATATTACAATGAGCAGTTCTTC. The chain employs TRBV18 and TRBJ2-1, with TRBD1 matching over 7 bases. The CDR3 runs 15 residues. Trimming removed 3 bases from V and 4 bases from J; junction bases left unmatched: 6. Germline V gene data show CDR1 as KGHSH and CDR2 as LQKENI.

V is TRBV27 and J is TRBJ1-6; TRBD1 aligns across 8 bases. From germline, CDR1 is MNHEY and CDR2 SMNVEV (reference sequence). With 6 bases clipped from V and 10 bases from J, the junction kept 2 bases outside the gene matches. CDR3 size: 12 residues. CDR3 residues: CASRDRGSPLHF. For the CDR3, the DNA is TGTGCCAGCAGAGACAGGGGATCACCCCTCCACTTT.

The chain's CDR3 is CASSPERLDLYSNQPQHF. The CDR3 DNA reads TGTGCCAGCTCTCCTGAGCGCCTAGACCTTTATAGCAATCAGCCCCAGCATTTT. The rearrangement uses TRBV18 and TRBJ1-5; D remains unclear. The germline CDR1 and CDR2 sequences are KGHSH and LQKENI. The CDR3 sequence is 18 residues long. V was pared by 6 bases and J by 0 bases, with 21 bases between.

The chain employs TRBV28 and TRBJ2-1; D possibly corresponds to TRBD2 (6 bases). The ends were cut back, 9 bases at V and 5 bases at J, with 11 bases in the middle. The CDR3 has 12 amino acids. Germline CDR1 is MDHEN and CDR2 is SYDVKM. CDR3 region: CASSGVDNEQFF. CDR3 nucleotides: TGTGCCAGTTCGGGAGTCGACAATGAGCAGTTCTTC.

This chain uses TRBV30 with TRBJ2-2; the D is unclear. This CDR3 has 15 residues. V lost 5 bases to trimming and J lost 5 bases, with 18 bases between them. CDR1 is GTSNPN and CDR2 is SVGIG in the germline V gene (reference sequence). The CDR3 nucleotides are TGTGCCTGGGGACGAATTCCCTCTACGACCGGGGAGCTGTTTTTT. Protein product: CAWGRIPSTTGELFF.

CDR3 sequence: CASSLDQETQYF. The CDR3 bases are TGTGCCAGCAGCTTAGATCAAGAGACCCAGTACTTC. The chain is built from TRBV7-9 and TRBJ2-5; no clear D. There are 12 residues in the CDR3. The V gene's germline CDR1 is SEHNR and CDR2 FQNEAQ (reference sequence). The germline V and J ends were trimmed by 1 base and 2 bases, with 2 bases remaining between them.

This chain links TRBV28 with TRBJ1-2; D might be TRBD1 (6 bases). Looked up from germline, CDR1 is MDHEN and CDR2 is SYDVKM. V was pared by 4 bases and J by 1 base, with 16 bases between. The CDR3 is 16 residues long. This chain's CDR3 is CASSSTGYGINYGYTF. DNA of the CDR3: TGTGCCAGCAGTTCAACAGGGTATGGGATTAACTATGGCTACACCTTC.

V is TRBV29-1 and J is TRBJ2-7; 10 bases align to TRBD2. Germline CDR1 is SQVTM and CDR2 is ANQGSEA. The CDR3 extends over 14 amino acids. V trimming: 4 bases; J trimming: 0 bases; junction bases outside the gene matches: 3. The CDR3 DNA reads TGCAGCGTTGGGTCTAGCGGGAGCTCCTACGAGCAGTACTTC. This codes for CSVGSSGSSYEQYF.

The V gene is TRBV24-1, the J gene TRBJ1-5; D is ambiguous. Trimming took 2 bases from V and 0 from J, leaving 4 bases between them. Germline V CDR1 and CDR2: KGHDR, SFDVKD. The CDR3 totals 14 residues. CDR3 nucleotide sequence: TGTGCCACCAGTGATTACTATAGCAATCAGCCCCAGCATTTT. Protein: CATSDYYSNQPQHF.

V usage is TRBV30 and J usage is TRBJ1-5; D is ambiguous. V lost 3 bases and J lost 7, with 10 bases in between. Per the germline V gene, CDR1 is GTSNPN and CDR2 is SVGIG (reference sequence). The CDR3 totals 12 residues. DNA for the CDR3: TGTGCCTGGAGGGGAGTGGGCCAGCCCCAGCATTTT. It codes for CAWRGVGQPQHF.

In its sample, this clone was seen a few times. The chain carries TRBV11-1 and TRBJ1-3, with TRBD1 matching 7 bases. CDR3 length: 14 amino acids. Germline CDR1 SGHAT, CDR2 FQDESV (reference sequence). The ends lost 4 bases at V and 8 bases at J; junction bases unmatched: 8. The CDR3 reads CASSSGTVEDTIYF. In DNA, the CDR3 is TGTGCCAGCAGCTCCGGGACAGTCGAGGACACCATATATTTT.

As to this clone: At one end the junction does not follow the germline gene, possibly because of a read error. CDR3 loop: CASSLGGTGGETQYF. The CDR3, as DNA: TGTGCTAGCAGCTTAGGAGGGACCGGGGGAGAGACCCAGTACTTC. The J gene is TRBJ2-5, the V gene TRBV7-7; D might be TRBD2 (6 bases). Germline CDR1 SSHAT, CDR2 FNYEAQ (reference sequence). This CDR3 has 15 residues.